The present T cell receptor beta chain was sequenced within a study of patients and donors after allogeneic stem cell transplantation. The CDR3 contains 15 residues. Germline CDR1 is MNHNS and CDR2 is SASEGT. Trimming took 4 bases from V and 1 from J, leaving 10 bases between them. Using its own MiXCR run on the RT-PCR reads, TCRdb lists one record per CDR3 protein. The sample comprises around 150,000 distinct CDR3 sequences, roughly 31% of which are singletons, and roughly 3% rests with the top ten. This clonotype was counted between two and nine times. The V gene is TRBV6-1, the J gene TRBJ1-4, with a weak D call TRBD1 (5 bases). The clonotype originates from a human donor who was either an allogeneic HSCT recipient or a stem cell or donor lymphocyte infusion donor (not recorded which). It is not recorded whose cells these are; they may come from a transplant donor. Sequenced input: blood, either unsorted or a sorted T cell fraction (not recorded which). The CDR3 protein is CASSAYRLTNEKLFF. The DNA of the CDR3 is TGTGCCAGCAGTGCCTACAGGTTAACTAATGAAAAACTGTTTTTT.